This T cell receptor (beta chain) was profiled in a study of blood T cell repertoires in COVID-19. Profiling relied on immunoSEQ multiplex PCR, and the TCRdb table lists in-frame clones only, not all of them. The sample lists tens of thousands of clones, approximately 89% occurring once. The germline V and J ends were trimmed by 6 bases and 9 bases, with 18 bases remaining between them. The CDR3 consists of 14 residues. Germline CDR1 LNHDA, CDR2 SQIVND (reference sequence). The V gene is TRBV19, the J gene TRBJ1-3; no firm D call. Sequences were obtained from peripheral blood. The receptor was isolated from a man between 50 and 59 years old with acute or convalescent COVID-19. CDR3 amino acids: CASRVTGVRSTIYF. CDR3 DNA: TGTGCCAGTAGGGTGACCGGGGTCCGGAGCACCATATATTTT.